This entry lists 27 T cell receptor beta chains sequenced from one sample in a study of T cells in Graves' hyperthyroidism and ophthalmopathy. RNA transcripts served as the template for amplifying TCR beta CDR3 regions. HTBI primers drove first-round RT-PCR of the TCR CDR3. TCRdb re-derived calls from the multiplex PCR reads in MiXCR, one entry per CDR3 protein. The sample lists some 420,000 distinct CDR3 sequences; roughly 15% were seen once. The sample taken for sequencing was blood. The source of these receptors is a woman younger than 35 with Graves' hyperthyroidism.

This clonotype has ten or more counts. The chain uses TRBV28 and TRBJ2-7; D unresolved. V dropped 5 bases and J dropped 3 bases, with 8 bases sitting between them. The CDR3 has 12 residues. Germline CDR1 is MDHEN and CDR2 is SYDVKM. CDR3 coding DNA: TGTGCCAGCAGTCACAGAGTCTACGAGCAGTACTTC. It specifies CASSHRVYEQYF.

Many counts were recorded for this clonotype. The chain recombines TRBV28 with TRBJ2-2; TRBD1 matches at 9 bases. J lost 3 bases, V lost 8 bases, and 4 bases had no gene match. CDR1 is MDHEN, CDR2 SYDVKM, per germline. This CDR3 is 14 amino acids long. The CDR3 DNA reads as TGTGCCAGCTGGCGACAGGGGGACACCGGGGAGCTGTTTTTT. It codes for CASWRQGDTGELFF.

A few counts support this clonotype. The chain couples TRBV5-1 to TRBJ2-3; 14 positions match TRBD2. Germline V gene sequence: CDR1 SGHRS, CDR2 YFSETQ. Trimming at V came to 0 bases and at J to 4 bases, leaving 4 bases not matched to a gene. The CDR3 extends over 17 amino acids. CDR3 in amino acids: CASSLGGLAGGADTQYF. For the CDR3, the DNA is TGCGCCAGCAGCTTGGGCGGACTAGCGGGAGGAGCAGATACGCAGTATTTT.

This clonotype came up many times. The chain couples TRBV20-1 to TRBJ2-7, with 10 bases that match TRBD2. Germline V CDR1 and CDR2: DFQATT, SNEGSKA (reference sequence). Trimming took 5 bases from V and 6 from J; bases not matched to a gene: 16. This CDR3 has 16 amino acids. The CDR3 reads CSAQGPASGSKGEQYF. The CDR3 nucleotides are TGCAGTGCTCAAGGTCCGGCTAGCGGGAGTAAGGGCGAGCAGTACTTC.

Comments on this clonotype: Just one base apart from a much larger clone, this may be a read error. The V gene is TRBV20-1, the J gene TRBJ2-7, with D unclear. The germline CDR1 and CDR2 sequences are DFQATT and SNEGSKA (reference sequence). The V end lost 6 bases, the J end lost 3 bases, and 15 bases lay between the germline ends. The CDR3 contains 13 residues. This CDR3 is CSAPSGISYEQYF. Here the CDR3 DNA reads TGCAGTGCCCCGAGTGGGATCAGCTACGAGCAGTACTTC.

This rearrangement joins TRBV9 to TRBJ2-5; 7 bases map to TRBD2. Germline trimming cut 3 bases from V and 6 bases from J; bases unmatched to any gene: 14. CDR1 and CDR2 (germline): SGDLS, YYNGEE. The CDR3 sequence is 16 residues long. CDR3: CASSETGSGIGKTQYF. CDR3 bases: TGTGCCAGCAGCGAAACGGGGAGCGGGATCGGAAAGACCCAGTACTTC.

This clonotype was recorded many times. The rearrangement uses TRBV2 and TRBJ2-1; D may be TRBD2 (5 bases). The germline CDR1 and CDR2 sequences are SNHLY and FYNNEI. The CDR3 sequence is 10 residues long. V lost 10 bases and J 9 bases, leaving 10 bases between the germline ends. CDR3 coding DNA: TGTGCCACGGGTCGGGGTGAGCAGTTCTTC. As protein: CATGRGEQFF.

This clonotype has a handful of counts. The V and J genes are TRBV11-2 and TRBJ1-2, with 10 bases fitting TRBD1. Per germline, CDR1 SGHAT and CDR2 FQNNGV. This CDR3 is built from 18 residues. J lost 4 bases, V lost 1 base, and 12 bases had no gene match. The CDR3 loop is CASSLGGTGARRGYGYTF. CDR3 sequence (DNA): TGTGCCAGCAGCTTAGGAGGGACAGGGGCCCGAAGGGGCTATGGCTACACCTTC.

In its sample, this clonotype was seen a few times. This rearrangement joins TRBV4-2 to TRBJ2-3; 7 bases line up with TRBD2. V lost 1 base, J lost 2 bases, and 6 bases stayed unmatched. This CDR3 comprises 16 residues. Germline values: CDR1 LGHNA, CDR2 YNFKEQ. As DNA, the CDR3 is TGTGCCAGCAGCCAAGGATGGGCGGGGGACACAGATACGCAGTATTTT. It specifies CASSQGWAGDTDTQYF.

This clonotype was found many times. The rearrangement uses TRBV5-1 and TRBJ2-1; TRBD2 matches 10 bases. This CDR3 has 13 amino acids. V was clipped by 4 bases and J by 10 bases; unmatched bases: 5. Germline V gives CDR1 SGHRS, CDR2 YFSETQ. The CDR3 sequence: CASSPGLAEEQFF. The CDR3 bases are TGCGCCAGCAGCCCTGGACTAGCGGAGGAGCAGTTCTTC.

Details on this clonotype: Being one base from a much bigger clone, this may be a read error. This CDR3 reads CASSLVRDEQYF. CDR3 bases: TGTGCCAGCAGCTTAGTACGGGACGAGCAGTACTTC. This chain uses TRBV7-9 with TRBJ2-7; D remains ambiguous. V lost 1 base and J 5 bases, leaving 6 bases between the germline ends. The CDR3 is 12 residues long. The V gene's germline CDR1 is SEHNR and CDR2 FQNEAQ (reference sequence).

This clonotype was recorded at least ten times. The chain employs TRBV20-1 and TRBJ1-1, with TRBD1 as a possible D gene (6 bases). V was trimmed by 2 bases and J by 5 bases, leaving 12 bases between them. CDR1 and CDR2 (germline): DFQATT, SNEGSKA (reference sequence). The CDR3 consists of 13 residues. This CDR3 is CSARPTGSTEAFF. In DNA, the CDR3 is TGCAGTGCTAGACCAACAGGGAGTACTGAAGCTTTCTTT.

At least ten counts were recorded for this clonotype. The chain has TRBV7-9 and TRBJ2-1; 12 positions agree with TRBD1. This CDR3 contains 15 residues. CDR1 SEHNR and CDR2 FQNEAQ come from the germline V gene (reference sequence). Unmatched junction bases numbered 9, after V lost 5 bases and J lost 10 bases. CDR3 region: CASSPGTGGWGEQFF. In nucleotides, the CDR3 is TGTGCCAGCAGCCCCGGGACAGGGGGCTGGGGCGAGCAGTTCTTC.

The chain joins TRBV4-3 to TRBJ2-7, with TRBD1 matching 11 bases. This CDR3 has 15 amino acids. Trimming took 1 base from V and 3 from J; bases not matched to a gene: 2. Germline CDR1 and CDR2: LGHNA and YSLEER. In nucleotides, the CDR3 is TGCGCCAGCAGCCAAGTCGGGACAGGGGGCTACGAGCAGTACTTC. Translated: CASSQVGTGGYEQYF.

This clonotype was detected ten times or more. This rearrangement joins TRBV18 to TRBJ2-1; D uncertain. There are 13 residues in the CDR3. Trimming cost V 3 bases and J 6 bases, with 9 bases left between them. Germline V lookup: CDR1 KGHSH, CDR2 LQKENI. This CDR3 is CASSPPGANEQFF. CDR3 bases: TGTGCCAGCTCACCCCCTGGAGCCAATGAGCAGTTCTTC.

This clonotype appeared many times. CDR3 protein: CASSLGPYQPQHF. The CDR3 coding sequence is TGTGCCAGCAGCTTAGGGCCTTATCAGCCCCAGCATTTT. The chain uses TRBV7-3 and TRBJ1-5; D remains ambiguous. CDR1 is SGHTA and CDR2 is FQGTGA in the germline V gene. V was trimmed by 2 bases and J by 5 bases, leaving 7 bases between them. CDR3 size: 13 residues.

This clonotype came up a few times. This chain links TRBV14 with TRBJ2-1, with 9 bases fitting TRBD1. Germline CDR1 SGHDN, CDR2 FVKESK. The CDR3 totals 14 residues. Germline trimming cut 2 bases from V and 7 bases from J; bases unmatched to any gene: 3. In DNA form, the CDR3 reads TGTGCCAGCAGCCAATTGGACAGGGGTAATGAGCAGTTCTTC. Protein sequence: CASSQLDRGNEQFF.

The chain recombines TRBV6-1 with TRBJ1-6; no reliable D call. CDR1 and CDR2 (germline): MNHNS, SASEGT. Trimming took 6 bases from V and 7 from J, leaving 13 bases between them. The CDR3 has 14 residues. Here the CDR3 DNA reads TGTGCCAGCAGCAGCCCAATGCGGAATTCACCCCTCCACTTT. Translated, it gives CASSSPMRNSPLHF.

In DNA form, the CDR3 reads TGTGCCAGCAGAAAACAGGGAGCTTTCTTCTCTGGGGCCAACGTCCTGACTTTC. Encoded protein: CASRKQGAFFSGANVLTF. The rearrangement joins TRBV6-1 to TRBJ2-6, with D possibly TRBD1 on 6 matching bases. The germline V gene encodes CDR1 MNHNS and CDR2 SASEGT. V lost 6 bases and J lost 0, with 18 bases in between. This CDR3 has 18 amino acids.

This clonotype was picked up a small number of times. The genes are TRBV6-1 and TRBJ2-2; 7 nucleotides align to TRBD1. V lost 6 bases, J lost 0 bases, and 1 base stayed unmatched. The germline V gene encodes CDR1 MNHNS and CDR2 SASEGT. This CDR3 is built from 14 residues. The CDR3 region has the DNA TGTGCCAGCAGAGACAGGGCGAACACCGGGGAGCTGTTTTTT. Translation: CASRDRANTGELFF.

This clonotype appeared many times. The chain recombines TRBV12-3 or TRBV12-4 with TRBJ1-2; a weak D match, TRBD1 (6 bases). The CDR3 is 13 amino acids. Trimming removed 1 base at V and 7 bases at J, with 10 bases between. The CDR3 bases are TGTGCCAGCAGTTTAGACAGGGTTGCTGGCTACACCTTC. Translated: CASSLDRVAGYTF.

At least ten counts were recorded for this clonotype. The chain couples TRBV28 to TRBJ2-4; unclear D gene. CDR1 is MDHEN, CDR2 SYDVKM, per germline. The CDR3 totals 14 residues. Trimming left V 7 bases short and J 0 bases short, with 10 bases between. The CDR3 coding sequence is TGTGCCAGCACCCCGGACCTAGCCAAAAACATTCAGTACTTC. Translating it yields CASTPDLAKNIQYF.

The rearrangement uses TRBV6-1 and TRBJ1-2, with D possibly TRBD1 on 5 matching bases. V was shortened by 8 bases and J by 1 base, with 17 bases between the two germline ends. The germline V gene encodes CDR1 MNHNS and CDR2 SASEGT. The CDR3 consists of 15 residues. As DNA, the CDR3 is TGTGCCAGCTGGACAAAGGACTCTCATAACTATGGCTACACCTTC. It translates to CASWTKDSHNYGYTF.

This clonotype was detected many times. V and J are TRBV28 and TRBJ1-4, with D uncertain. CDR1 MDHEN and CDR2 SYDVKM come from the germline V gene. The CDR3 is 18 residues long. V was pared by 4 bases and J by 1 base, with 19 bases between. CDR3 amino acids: CASSSSQIWGLTNEKLFF. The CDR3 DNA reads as TGTGCCAGCAGTTCCTCCCAGATTTGGGGTTTAACTAATGAAAAACTGTTTTTT. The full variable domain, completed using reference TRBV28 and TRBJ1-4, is DVKVTQSSRYLVKRTGEKVFLECVQDMDHENMFWYRQDPGLGLRLIYFSYDVKMKEKGDIPEGYSVSREKKERFSLILESASTNQTSMYLCASSSSQIWGLTNEKLFFGSGTQLSVL.

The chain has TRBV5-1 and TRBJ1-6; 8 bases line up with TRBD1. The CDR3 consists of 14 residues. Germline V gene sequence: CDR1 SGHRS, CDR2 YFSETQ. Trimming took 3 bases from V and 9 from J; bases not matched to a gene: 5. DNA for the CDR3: TGCGCCAGCAGCTGGGGACAGGTCGGTTCACCCCTCCACTTT. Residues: CASSWGQVGSPLHF.

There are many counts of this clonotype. CDR3 bases: TGTGCCAGCAGCCCTAGTCTCACAGGAGTTAACACTGAAGCTTTCTTT. Translation: CASSPSLTGVNTEAFF. The V gene is TRBV7-2, the J gene TRBJ1-1; TRBD1 is a possible D gene (5 bases). The CDR3 consists of 16 residues. Trimming stripped 5 bases from V and 2 bases from J, with 18 bases between. The V gene's germline CDR1 is SGHTA and CDR2 FQGNSA.

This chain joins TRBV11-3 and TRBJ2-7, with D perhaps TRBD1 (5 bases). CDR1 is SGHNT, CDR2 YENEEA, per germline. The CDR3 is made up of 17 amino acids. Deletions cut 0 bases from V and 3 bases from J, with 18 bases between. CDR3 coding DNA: TGTGCCAGCAGCTTAGATCCTGGCGACAGCCCGATCTACGAGCAGTACTTC. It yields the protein CASSLDPGDSPIYEQYF. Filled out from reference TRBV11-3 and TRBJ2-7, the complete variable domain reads EAGVVQSPRYKIIEKKQPVAFWCNPISGHNTLYWYLQNLGQGPELLIRYENEEAVDDSQLPKDRFSAERLKGVDSTLKIQPAELGDSAVYLCASSLDPGDSPIYEQYFGPGTRLTVT.